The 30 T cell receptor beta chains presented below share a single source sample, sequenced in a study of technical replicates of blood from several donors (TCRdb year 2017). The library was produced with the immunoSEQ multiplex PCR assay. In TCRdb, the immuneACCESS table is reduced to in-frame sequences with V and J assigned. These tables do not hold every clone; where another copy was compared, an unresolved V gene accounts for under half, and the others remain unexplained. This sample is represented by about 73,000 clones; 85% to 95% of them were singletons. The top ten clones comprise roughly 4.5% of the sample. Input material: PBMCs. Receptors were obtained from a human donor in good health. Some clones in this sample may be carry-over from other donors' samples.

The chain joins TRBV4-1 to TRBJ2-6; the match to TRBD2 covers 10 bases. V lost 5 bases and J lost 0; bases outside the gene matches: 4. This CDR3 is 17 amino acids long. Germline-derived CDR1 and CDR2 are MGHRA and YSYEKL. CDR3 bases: TGCGCCAGCAGCGTAAGCGGGGGGGGCTCTGGGGCCAACGTCCTGACTTTC. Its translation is CASSVSGGGSGANVLTF.

The CDR3 reads CAWSASVNTEAFF. CDR3 bases: TGTGCCTGGAGTGCGTCGGTGAACACTGAAGCTTTCTTT. V and J are TRBV30 and TRBJ1-1, with D hard to call. Germline CDR1 is GTSNPN and CDR2 is SVGIG (reference sequence). The CDR3 runs 13 residues. V was shortened by 1 base and J by 0 bases, with 6 bases between the two germline ends.

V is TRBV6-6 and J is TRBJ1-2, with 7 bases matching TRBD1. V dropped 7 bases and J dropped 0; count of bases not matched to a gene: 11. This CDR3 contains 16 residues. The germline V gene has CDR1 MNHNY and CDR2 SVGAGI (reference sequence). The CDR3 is CASKKGGWGANYGYTF. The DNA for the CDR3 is TGTGCCAGCAAAAAAGGGGGCTGGGGAGCTAACTATGGCTACACCTTC.

The CDR3 sequence is CASSGSGGRGDTQYF. In nucleotides, the CDR3 is TGTGCCAGCAGCGGAAGCGGCGGGAGAGGAGATACGCAGTATTTT. The chain joins TRBV7-3 to TRBJ2-3, with TRBD2 identical over 7 bases. With V trimmed by 5 bases and J by 5 bases, 10 bases remained unmatched. The CDR3 has 15 residues. Germline V gene data show CDR1 as SGHTA and CDR2 as FQGTGA.

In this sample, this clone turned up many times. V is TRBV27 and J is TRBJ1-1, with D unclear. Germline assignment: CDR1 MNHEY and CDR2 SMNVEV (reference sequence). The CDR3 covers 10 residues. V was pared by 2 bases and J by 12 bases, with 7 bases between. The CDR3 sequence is CASSLGGTFF. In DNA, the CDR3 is TGTGCCAGCAGTTTAGGAGGTACTTTCTTT.

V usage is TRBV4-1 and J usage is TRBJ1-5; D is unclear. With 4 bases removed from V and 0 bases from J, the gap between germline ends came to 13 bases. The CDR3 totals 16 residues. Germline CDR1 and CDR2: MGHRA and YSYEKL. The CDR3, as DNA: TGCGCCAGCAGCCTAGAGAGTTTATATAGCAATCAGCCCCAGCATTTT. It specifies CASSLESLYSNQPQHF.

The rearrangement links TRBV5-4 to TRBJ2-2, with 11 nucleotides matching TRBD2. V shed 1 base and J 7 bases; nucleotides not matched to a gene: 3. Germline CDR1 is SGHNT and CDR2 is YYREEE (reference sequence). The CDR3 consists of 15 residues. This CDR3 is CASSLTSGGGGELFF. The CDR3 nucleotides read TGTGCCAGCAGCTTGACTAGCGGGGGTGGCGGGGAGCTGTTTTTT.

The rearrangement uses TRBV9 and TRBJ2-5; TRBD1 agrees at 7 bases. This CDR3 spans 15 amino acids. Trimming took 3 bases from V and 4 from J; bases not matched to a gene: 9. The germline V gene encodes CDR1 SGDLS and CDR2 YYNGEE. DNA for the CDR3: TGTGCCAGCAGCGAATCCCAGGGGGTAACAGAGACCCAGTACTTC. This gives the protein CASSESQGVTETQYF.

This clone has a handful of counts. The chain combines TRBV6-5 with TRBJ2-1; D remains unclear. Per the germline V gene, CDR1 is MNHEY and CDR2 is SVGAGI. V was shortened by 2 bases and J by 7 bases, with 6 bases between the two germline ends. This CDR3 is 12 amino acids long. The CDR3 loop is CASSYDSNEQFF. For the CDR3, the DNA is TGTGCCAGCAGTTACGACTCGAATGAGCAGTTCTTC.

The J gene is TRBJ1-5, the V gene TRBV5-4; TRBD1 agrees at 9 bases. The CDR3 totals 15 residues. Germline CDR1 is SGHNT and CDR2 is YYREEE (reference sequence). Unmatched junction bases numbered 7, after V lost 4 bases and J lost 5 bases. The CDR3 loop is CASSNGQGRDQPQHF. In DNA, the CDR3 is TGTGCCAGCAGCAACGGACAGGGGAGGGATCAGCCCCAGCATTTT.

The CDR3: CAWPDRGPSSYEQYF. The DNA of the CDR3 is TGTGCCTGGCCTGACAGGGGTCCGAGCTCCTACGAGCAGTACTTC. The chain recombines TRBV30 with TRBJ2-7; 8 nucleotides match TRBD1. Germline CDR1 reads GTSNPN; CDR2 reads SVGIG (reference sequence). With 5 bases clipped from V and 0 bases from J, the junction kept 9 bases outside the gene matches. The CDR3 extends over 15 amino acids.

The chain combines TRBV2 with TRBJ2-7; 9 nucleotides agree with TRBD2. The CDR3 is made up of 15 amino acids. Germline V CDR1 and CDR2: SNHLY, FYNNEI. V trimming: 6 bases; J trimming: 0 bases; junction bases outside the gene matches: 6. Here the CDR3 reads CASRPLAGNSYEQYF. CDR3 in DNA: TGTGCCAGCAGGCCCCTAGCGGGAAACTCCTACGAGCAGTACTTC.

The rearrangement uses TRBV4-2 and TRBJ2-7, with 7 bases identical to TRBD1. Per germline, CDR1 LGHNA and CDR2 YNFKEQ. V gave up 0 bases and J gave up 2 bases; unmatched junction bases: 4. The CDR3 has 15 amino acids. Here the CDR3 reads CASSQDQGQTYEQYF. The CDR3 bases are TGTGCCAGCAGCCAAGATCAGGGACAGACCTACGAGCAGTACTTC.

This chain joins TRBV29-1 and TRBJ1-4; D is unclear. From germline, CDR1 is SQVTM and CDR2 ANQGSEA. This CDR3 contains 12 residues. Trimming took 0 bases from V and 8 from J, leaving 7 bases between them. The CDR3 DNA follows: TGCAGCGTTGAAGATCTGGAGGAAAAACTGTTTTTT. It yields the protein CSVEDLEEKLFF.

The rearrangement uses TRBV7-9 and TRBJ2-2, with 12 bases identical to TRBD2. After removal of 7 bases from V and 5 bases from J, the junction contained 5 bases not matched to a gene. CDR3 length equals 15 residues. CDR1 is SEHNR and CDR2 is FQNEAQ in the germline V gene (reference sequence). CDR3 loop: CASTRTSGTTGELFF. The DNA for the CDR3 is TGTGCCAGCACCAGGACTAGCGGGACTACCGGGGAGCTGTTTTTT.

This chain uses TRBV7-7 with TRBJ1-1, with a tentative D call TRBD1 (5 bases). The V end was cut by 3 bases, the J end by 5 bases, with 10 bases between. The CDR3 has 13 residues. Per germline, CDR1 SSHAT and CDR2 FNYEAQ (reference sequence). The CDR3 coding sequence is TGTGCCAGCAGCTTGAAAGGGGATACTGAAGCTTTCTTT. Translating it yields CASSLKGDTEAFF.

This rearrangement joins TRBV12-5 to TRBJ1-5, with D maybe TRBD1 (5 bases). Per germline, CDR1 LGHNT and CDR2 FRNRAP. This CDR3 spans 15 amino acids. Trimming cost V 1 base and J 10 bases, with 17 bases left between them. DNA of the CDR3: TGTGCTAGTGGTTTGGCCCGCCTTGGTGGGGCTCCCCAGCATTTT. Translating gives CASGLARLGGAPQHF. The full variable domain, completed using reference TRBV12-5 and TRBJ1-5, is DARVTQTPRHKVTEMGQEVTMRCQPILGHNTVFWYRQTMMQGLELLAYFRNRAPLDDSGMPKDRFSAEMPDATLATLKIQPSEPRDSAVYFCASGLARLGGAPQHFGDGTRLSIL.

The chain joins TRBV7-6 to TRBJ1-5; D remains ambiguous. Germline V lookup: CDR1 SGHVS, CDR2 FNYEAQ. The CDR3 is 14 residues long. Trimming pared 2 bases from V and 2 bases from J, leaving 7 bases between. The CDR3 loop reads CASSLMQGNQPQHF. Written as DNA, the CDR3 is TGTGCCAGCAGCTTAATGCAGGGCAATCAGCCCCAGCATTTT.

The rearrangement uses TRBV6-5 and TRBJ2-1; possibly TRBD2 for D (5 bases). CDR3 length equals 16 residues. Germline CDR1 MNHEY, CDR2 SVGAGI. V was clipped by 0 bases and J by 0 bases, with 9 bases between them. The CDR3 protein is CASSYSGGSSYNEQFF. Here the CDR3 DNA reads TGTGCCAGCAGTTACTCAGGCGGGTCCTCCTACAATGAGCAGTTCTTC.

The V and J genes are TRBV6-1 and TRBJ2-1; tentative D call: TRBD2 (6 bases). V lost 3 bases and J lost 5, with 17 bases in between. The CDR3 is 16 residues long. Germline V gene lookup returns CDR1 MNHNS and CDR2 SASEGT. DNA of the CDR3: TGTGCCAGCAGTGAGTCGGTGACACTAGCCAACAATGAGCAGTTCTTC. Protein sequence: CASSESVTLANNEQFF.

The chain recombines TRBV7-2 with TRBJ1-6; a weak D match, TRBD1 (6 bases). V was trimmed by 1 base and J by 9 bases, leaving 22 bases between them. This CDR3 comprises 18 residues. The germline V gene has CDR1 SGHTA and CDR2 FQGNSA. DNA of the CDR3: TGTGCCAGCAGCTTAGGGGGTTTGGGACATAGTTTAGGTTCACCCCTCCACTTT. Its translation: CASSLGGLGHSLGSPLHF. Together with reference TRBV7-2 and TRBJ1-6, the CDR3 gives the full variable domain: GAGVSQSPSNKVTEKGKDVELRCDPISGHTALYWYRQSLGQGLEFLIYFQGNSAPDKSGLPSDRFSAERTGGSVSTLTIQRTQQEDSAVYLCASSLGGLGHSLGSPLHFGNGTRLTVT.

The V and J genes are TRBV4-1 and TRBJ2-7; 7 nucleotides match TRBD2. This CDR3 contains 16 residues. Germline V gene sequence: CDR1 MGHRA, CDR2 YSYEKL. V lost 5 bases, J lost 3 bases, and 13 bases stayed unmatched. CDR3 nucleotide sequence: TGCGCCAGCAGCTCGAGTCCCGGGACTACCAGCTACGAGCAGTACTTC. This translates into CASSSSPGTTSYEQYF.

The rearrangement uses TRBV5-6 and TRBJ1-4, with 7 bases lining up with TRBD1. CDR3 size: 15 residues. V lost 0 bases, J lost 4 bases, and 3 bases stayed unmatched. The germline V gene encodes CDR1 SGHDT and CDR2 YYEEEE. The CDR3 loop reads CASSLVGTDNEKLFF. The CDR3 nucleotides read TGTGCCAGCAGCTTGGTGGGGACAGATAATGAAAAACTGTTTTTT. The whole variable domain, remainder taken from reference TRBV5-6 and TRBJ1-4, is DAGVTQSPTHLIKTRGQQVTLRCSPKSGHDTVSWYQQALGQGPQFIFQYYEEEERQRGNFPDRFSGHQFPNYSSELNVNALLLGDSALYLCASSLVGTDNEKLFFGSGTQLSVL.

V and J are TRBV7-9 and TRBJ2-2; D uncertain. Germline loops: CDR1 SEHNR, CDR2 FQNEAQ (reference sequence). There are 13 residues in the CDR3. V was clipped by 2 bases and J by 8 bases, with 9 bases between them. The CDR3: CASSLSSNGELFF. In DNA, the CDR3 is TGTGCCAGCAGCTTAAGTAGCAATGGGGAGCTGTTTTTT.

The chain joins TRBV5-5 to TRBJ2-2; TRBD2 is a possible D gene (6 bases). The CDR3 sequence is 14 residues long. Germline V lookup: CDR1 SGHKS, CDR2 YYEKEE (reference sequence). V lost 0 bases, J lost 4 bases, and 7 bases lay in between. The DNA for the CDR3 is TGTGCCAGCAGCTTGGGCGGGATCACCGGGGAGCTGTTTTTT. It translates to CASSLGGITGELFF.

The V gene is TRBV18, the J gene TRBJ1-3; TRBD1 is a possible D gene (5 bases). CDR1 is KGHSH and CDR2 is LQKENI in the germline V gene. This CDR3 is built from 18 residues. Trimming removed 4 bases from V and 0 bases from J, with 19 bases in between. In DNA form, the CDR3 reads TGTGCCAGCTCACAGGGGTGGTTGACAACGAGCTCTGGAAACACCATATATTTT. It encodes CASSQGWLTTSSGNTIYF.

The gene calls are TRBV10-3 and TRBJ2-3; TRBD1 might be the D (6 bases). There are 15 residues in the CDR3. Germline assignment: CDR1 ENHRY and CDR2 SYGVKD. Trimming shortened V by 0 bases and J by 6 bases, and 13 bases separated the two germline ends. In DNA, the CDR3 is TGTGCCATCAGTGAGTCGACAGGCCCGCCGGATACGCAGTATTTT. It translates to CAISESTGPPDTQYF.

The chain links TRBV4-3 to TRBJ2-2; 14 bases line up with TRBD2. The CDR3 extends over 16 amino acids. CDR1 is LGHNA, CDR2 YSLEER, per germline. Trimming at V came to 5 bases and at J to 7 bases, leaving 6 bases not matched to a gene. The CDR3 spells CASSSGLAGEFGELFF. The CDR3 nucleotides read TGCGCCAGCAGCTCGGGACTAGCGGGAGAATTCGGGGAGCTGTTTTTT.

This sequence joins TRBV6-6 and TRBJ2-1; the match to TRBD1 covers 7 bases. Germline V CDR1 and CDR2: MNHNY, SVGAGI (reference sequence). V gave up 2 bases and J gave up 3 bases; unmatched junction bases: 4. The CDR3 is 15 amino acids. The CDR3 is CASSYRGPNYNEQFF. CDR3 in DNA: TGTGCCAGCAGTTACAGGGGGCCAAACTACAATGAGCAGTTCTTC.

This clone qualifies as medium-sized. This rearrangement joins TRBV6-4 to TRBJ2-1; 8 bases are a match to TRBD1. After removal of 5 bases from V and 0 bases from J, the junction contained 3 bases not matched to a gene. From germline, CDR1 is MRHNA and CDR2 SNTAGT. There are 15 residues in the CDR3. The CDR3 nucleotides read TGTGCCAGCAGTTTACAGGGGGACTCCTACAATGAGCAGTTCTTC. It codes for CASSLQGDSYNEQFF.